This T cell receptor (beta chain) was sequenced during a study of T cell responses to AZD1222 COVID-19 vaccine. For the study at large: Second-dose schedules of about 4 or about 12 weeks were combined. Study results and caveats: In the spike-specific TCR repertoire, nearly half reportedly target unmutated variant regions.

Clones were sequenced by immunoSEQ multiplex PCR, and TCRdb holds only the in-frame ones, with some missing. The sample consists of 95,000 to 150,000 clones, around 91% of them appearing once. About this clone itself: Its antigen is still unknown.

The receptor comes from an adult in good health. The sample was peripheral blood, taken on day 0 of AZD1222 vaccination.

CDR3 DNA sequence: TGTGCCTGGAGAAAGGGGCAGGGGGCCTCCTACGAGCAGTACTTC. Protein product: CAWRKGQGASYEQYF. V gene TRBV30 combines with J gene TRBJ2-7, with 8 nucleotides matching TRBD1. The CDR3 covers 15 residues. Germline V lookup: CDR1 GTSNPN, CDR2 SVGIG (reference sequence). V trimming: 3 bases; J trimming: 0 bases; junction bases outside the gene matches: 7.